The next 18 T cell receptor delta chains were all read from a single sample in a study of γδ T cells in repeated Plasmodium falciparum infection. Bulk repertoires came from Vgamma9/Vdelta2+ or Vdelta2-negative gammadelta T cells flow-sorted from PBMC. TCRdb applied CATT to the multiplex PCR reads for clone calling. The top ten clones hold around 8.3% of a sample with 75,000 to 100,000 delta-chain clones, almost 1.5% of them seen once. Sequenced sample: gamma-delta T cells from blood. These receptors were taken from a pool of human donors (malaria-infected and uninfected, not separated).

This clone was counted many times. The chain links TRDV1 to TRDJ1; perhaps TRDD2 as D (6 bases). TCRdb gives no J gene; it was assigned here by matching the DNA to germline. V was pared by 3 bases and J by 3 bases, with 23 bases between. CDR1 TSWWSYY and CDR2 QGS come from the germline V gene. The CDR3 is made up of 18 amino acids. CDR3 coding DNA: TGTGCTCTTGGGGAGCCGAAATCCTACTCCATTACGCCCGATAAACTCATCTTT. This translates into CALGEPKSYSITPDKLIF.

On this clone itself: This likely reflects a read error, since a far larger clone is one base away. Different DNA sequences within this sample yield the same CDR3. The V gene is TRDV1, but the J gene lacks a call; TRDD3 is the table's D call and was not checked against the DNA. Germline loops: CDR1 TSWWSYY, CDR2 QGS. This CDR3 spans 22 amino acids. Here the CDR3 reads CALGGPGRPSYAPTGGYAGLIF. For the CDR3, the DNA is TGTGCTCTTGGGGGACCGGGTCGGCCTTCCTACGCTCCTACCGGGGGATACGCGGGCCTCATCTTT.

This clone is medium-sized (0.01 to 0.1%) within its sample. V usage is TRAV38-2/DV8 and J usage is TRDJ1, with D possibly TRDD3 on 5 matching bases. The V and J ends lost 6 bases and 0 bases respectively, with 12 bases between them. Germline V gives CDR1 TSESDYY, CDR2 QEAYKQQN. This CDR3 contains 14 residues. CDR3: CAYKTYWNTDKLIF. DNA of the CDR3: TGTGCTTATAAGACGTACTGGAACACCGATAAACTCATCTTT.

This clone has a handful of counts. The protein in TCRdb stems from a much larger clone and differs at residue 16 from this DNA's translation, likely a read error; here the protein is translated from the DNA. The V segment is TRDV2, and no J call was made; the table calls TRDD3, which could not be checked here. Germline assignment: CDR1 GEAIGNYY and CDR2 EKD. The CDR3 consists of 17 residues. The DNA for the CDR3 is TGTGCCTGTGACACCGCAGCTGGGGGGCCCTACACCGATAAACTCACCTTT. Translation gives CACDTAAGGPYTDKLTF.

This clone was counted between two and nine times. TCRdb's protein, taken from a much larger clone, differs from this DNA's translation at residue 6, likely owing to a read error; the protein displayed comes from the DNA. This chain links TRDV1 with TRDJ1, with a tentative D call TRDD3 (7 bases). The J gene comes from matching the DNA to germline here; TCRdb lacks it. The V end lost 11 bases, the J end lost 2 bases, and 18 bases lay between the germline ends. Germline CDR1 reads TSWWSYY; CDR2 reads QGS. This CDR3 has 14 amino acids. The CDR3 sequence: CAILRLWGTDKLIF. In DNA, the CDR3 is TGTGCTATCCTACGTCTCTGGGGGACCGATAAACTCATCTTT.

A few counts support this clone. TCRdb's listed protein matches a much larger clone and diverges from this DNA's translation at residue 19, likely through a read error; the protein shown comes from the DNA. The V gene reported is TRDV1; the J gene is uncalled; the D segment call TRDD3 is taken from the table without a DNA check. CDR3 length: 20 residues. From germline, CDR1 is TSWWSYY and CDR2 QGS. CDR3 in DNA: TGTGCTCTTGGGGAACTTTTCCTCGGGGGATACGTGTGGGGCACCGATAAACTCACCTTT. Its protein is CALGELFLGGYVWGTDKLTF.

This clone has just a few counts. The TCRdb protein, from a much larger clone, departs from this DNA's translation at residue 5, likely by read error; the protein shown derives from the DNA. The chain employs TRDV3 and TRDJ1; 8 positions match TRDD3. Germline trimming cut 4 bases from V and 1 base from J; bases unmatched to any gene: 26. The CDR3 totals 20 residues. The germline CDR1 and CDR2 sequences are TVYSNPD and GDNSRS (reference sequence). The CDR3 DNA follows: TGTGCCTCCGCCTCCCCTCCACCTTGGGCTACTGGGGGCCTCACCGATAAACTCATCTTT. This sequence encodes CASASPPPWATGGLTDKLIF.

The sample holds a few counts of this clone. This likely stems from a read error, as it lies one base from a far larger clone. Other nucleotide sequences from this sample produce the same CDR3. The J gene is TRDJ1, the V gene TRDV1, with 12 positions matching TRDD3. Germline values: CDR1 TSWWSYY, CDR2 QGS. The trim removed 4 bases at V and 0 bases at J, leaving 24 bases unmatched. The CDR3 extends over 23 amino acids. The CDR3 DNA reads as TGTGCTCTTGGGGCACCTACAGGGCGTAAGATACTGGGGGATACTGGGTACACCGATAAACTCATCTTT. It yields the protein CALGAPTGRKILGDTGYTDKLIF.

A remark on this clone: This DNA translates differently at residue 8 from the TCRdb protein, which is that of a much larger clone; a read error is likely, and the protein shown is the DNA's own translation. The chain uses TRDV2 and TRDJ1, with 8 bases lining up with TRDD3. TCRdb is silent on the J gene; assignment here came from matching the DNA to germline. CDR1 is GEAIGNYY and CDR2 is EKD in the germline V gene. The CDR3 loop spans 19 amino acids. V was clipped by 1 base and J by 2 bases; unmatched bases: 17. CDR3 coding DNA: TGTGCCTGTGACACGGATAGAGTACTGGGGGGGTGGAGTACCGATAAACTCATCTTT. Its protein is CACDTDRVLGGWSTDKLIF.

On this clone itself: This DNA's translation differs at residue 9 from TCRdb's protein, which comes from a much larger clone; a read error is likely, and the protein shown is translated from the DNA. CDR3 DNA: TGTGCCTGTGACACCGTCGGGTCTACCCGAGGACAGCACTGGGGGATAGGGTCCACCGATAAACTCATCTTT. Translation: CACDTVGSTRGQHWGIGSTDKLIF. V usage is TRDV2 and J usage is TRDJ1; TRDD3 matches at 11 bases. TCRdb lists no J gene, so it was determined here by aligning the DNA to germline. V trimming: 0 bases; J trimming: 1 base; junction bases outside the gene matches: 27. The CDR3 has 24 amino acids. Germline-derived CDR1 and CDR2 are GEAIGNYY and EKD.

Concerning this clone: TCRdb's entry gives the protein of a much larger clone, which mismatches this DNA's translation at residue 9, likely from a read error; the protein reported here is translated from the DNA. The chain recombines TRDV2 with TRDJ3, with TRDD3 as a possible D gene (6 bases). TCRdb carries no J gene annotation; the J gene was assigned here by matching the DNA with germline. Germline V gives CDR1 GEAIGNYY, CDR2 EKD. CDR3 length: 22 amino acids. V was cut by 0 bases and J by 0 bases, with 23 bases left in between. This chain's CDR3 is CACDTAMGGTQLSSWDTRQMFF. The CDR3 DNA reads as TGTGCCTGTGACACCGCGATGGGGGGTACGCAATTAAGCTCCTGGGACACCCGACAGATGTTTTTC.

Only a few counts were recorded for this clone. The protein TCRdb gives is from a much larger clone and does not agree with this DNA's translation at residue 5, likely a read error; the protein shown here comes from the DNA. J is TRDJ1 and V is TRDV1; D ambiguous. Trimming stripped 4 bases from V and 0 bases from J, with 18 bases between. Germline CDR1 TSWWSYY, CDR2 QGS. This CDR3 comprises 17 residues. DNA of the CDR3: TGTGCTCTTGGGGGACGACTTCTAGTCGGGTACACCGATAAACTCATCTTT. This sequence encodes CALGGRLLVGYTDKLIF.

This clone turned up a few times. The protein TCRdb gives is from a much larger clone and does not agree with this DNA's translation at residue 3, likely a read error; the protein shown here comes from the DNA. J is TRDJ1 and V is TRDV2; D is uncertain. This CDR3 spans 16 amino acids. CDR1 is GEAIGNYY and CDR2 is EKD in the germline V gene. This CDR3 reads CARDHLDYAYTDKLIF. The CDR3 bases are TGTGCCCGTGACCACCTGGATTACGCGTACACCGATAAACTCATCTTT.

This clone was seen only a few times. The protein TCRdb lists belongs to a much larger clone and differs from this DNA's translation at residue 10, which points to a read error; the protein shown is made from the DNA. The genes are TRDV2 and TRDJ3, with 9 bases aligning to TRDD3. TCRdb supplies no J gene; here it was assigned by aligning the nucleotide sequence to germline. The germline V gene has CDR1 GEAIGNYY and CDR2 EKD. This CDR3 has 19 residues. V trimming: 3 bases; J trimming: 0 bases; junction bases outside the gene matches: 8. The CDR3 DNA reads TGTGCCTGTGACTCTGTACTGGGGGAGGGCTCCTGGGACACCCGACAGATGTTTTTC. Encoded protein: CACDSVLGEGSWDTRQMFF.

This clone appeared a few times. This probably arose from a read error, given a far larger clone one base away. Other DNA sequences in this specimen translate into the identical CDR3. The chain couples TRDV1 to TRDJ1; perhaps TRDD3 as D (5 bases). The J gene was missing in TCRdb and was found by matching the end of the DNA to germline. From germline, CDR1 is TSWWSYY and CDR2 QGS. Trimming took 0 bases from V and 0 from J, leaving 32 bases between them. The CDR3 extends over 23 amino acids. The CDR3 DNA reads TGTGCTCTTGGGGAACTGTGGGGCGGTCCCGTAATCAGAGGTCAGGGGGACACCGATAAACTCATCTTT. Its protein is CALGELWGGPVIRGQGDTDKLIF.

This clone was recorded a few times. The protein that TCRdb holds for this DNA derives from a much larger clone and differs from the translated DNA at residues 4 and 5, which likely indicates a read error; the protein shown here is translated from the DNA. The V gene is TRDV1, the J gene TRDJ1, with no clear D. This CDR3 comprises 16 residues. CDR1 and CDR2 (germline): TSWWSYY, QGS. Between the trimmed V and J ends, which lost 8 bases and 0 bases, there was a span of 19 bases. As DNA, the CDR3 is TGTGCTCTTAGGGGCCCATTAACCGGGTACACCGATAAACTCATCTTT. This codes for CALRGPLTGYTDKLIF.

As regards this clone: This likely stems from a read error, as it lies one base from a far larger clone. The same CDR3 also results from other DNA sequences found in this sample. The rearrangement uses TRDV2 and TRDJ1, with 7 bases that match TRDD3. No J segment appears in TCRdb, so it was assigned here by matching the sequence to germline. The CDR3 sequence is 17 residues long. Germline CDR1 reads GEAIGNYY; CDR2 reads EKD. V trimming: 0 bases; J trimming: 0 bases; junction bases outside the gene matches: 9. The CDR3, as DNA: TGTGCCTGTGACACCGGTTTTGGGGGACCATACACCGATAAACTCATCTTT. Translation gives CACDTGFGGPYTDKLIF.

Ten or more counts support this clone. The gene calls are TRDV2 and TRDJ1; TRDD3 aligns across 7 bases. The CDR3 is 21 residues long. Trimming took 0 bases from V and 2 from J; bases not matched to a gene: 23. Germline CDR1 reads GEAIGNYY; CDR2 reads EKD. This CDR3 reads CACDTGGSSGRTGTRTDKLIF. CDR3 sequence (DNA): TGTGCCTGTGACACCGGGGGATCTTCGGGGCGTACTGGGACCCGAACCGATAAACTCATCTTT.